A single sample is the source of the 8 T cell receptor beta chains below, sequenced in a study of T-cell memory formation after mild COVID-19. Via MiXCR, TCRdb re-called the 5' RACE reads, giving one row per CDR3 protein. The sample consists of under 300,000 distinct CDR3 sequences, more than 15% of them appearing once. Sequenced material: PBMCs or a T cell subset sorted from them (not recorded which). Receptor source: a man aged 18-30 years who had mild COVID-19 (a few samples of this study predate the infection). Cell type and time point are not known.

This clonotype came up a few times. This sequence joins TRBV12-3 or TRBV12-4 and TRBJ2-7; no definite D call. The CDR3 runs to 15 residues. V gave up 7 bases and J gave up 3 bases, with 19 bases separating them. For the CDR3, the DNA is TGTGCCAGCACCCCCGCAGGCCGAAAGGGCTACGAGCAGTACTTC. Translating gives CASTPAGRKGYEQYF.

This clonotype was observed a single time. This may arise from a read error, as a much more abundant clone is one base away. J is TRBJ2-3 and V is TRBV12-3 or TRBV12-4; D is undetermined. The J call is doubtful: the DNA matches TRBJ1-5 better. CDR3 length: 14 residues. CDR3 bases: TGTGCCAGCAGCCTCGGACTCTTCGCAGATACGCAGCATTTT. It translates to CASSLGLFADTQHF.

This chain connects TRBV6-5 to TRBJ2-5; D is ambiguous. Germline loops: CDR1 MNHEY, CDR2 SVGAGI. V was clipped by 5 bases and J by 5 bases, with 12 bases between them. The CDR3 loop spans 13 amino acids. In nucleotides, the CDR3 is TGTGCCAGCAGTCGGCATCTCGACGAGACCCAGTACTTC. It specifies CASSRHLDETQYF.

This chain connects TRBV7-3 to TRBJ2-3; 16 bases line up with TRBD2. Germline V gene data show CDR1 as SGHTA and CDR2 as FQGTGA. The J segment lost 5 bases and the V segment lost 5 bases, leaving 7 bases of the junction unmatched. The CDR3 covers 17 residues. The CDR3 region is CASSPGTSGGAGDTQYF. The CDR3 DNA reads TGTGCCAGCAGCCCCGGGACTAGCGGGGGGGCAGGAGATACGCAGTATTTT.

V is TRBV7-2 and J is TRBJ2-3, with TRBD2 matching 9 bases. The V gene's germline CDR1 is SGHTA and CDR2 FQGNSA. V lost 3 bases, J lost 0 bases, and 4 bases stayed unmatched. There are 16 residues in the CDR3. CDR3 nucleotide sequence: TGTGCCAGCAGCTTGAGCGGGGGGTTTAGCACAGATACGCAGTATTTT. Its protein product is CASSLSGGFSTDTQYF.

The chain's CDR3 is CASSESGQSYEQYF. The CDR3 DNA reads TGCGCCAGCAGTGAGTCGGGACAGTCCTACGAGCAGTACTTC. J is TRBJ2-7 and V is TRBV10-2; 7 bases align to TRBD1. CDR3 length: 14 amino acids. CDR1 and CDR2 (germline): WSHSY, SAAADI. V dropped 0 bases and J dropped 1; count of bases not matched to a gene: 0.

V is TRBV6-2 or TRBV6-3 and J is TRBJ1-1; TRBD1 matches 7 bases. V lost 1 base and J lost 11; bases outside the gene matches: 10. Germline lookup yields CDR1 MNHEY and CDR2 SVGEGT. This CDR3 is 14 amino acids long. The CDR3 DNA reads as TGTGCCAGCAGTTACTTACCGCGGGACAGCGAGGCTTTCTTT. This sequence encodes CASSYLPRDSEAFF.

This clonotype came up a few times. The V and J genes are TRBV7-3 and TRBJ2-5; perhaps D is TRBD1 or TRBD2 (5 bases each). Looked up from germline, CDR1 is SGHTA and CDR2 is FQGTGA. With 1 base removed from V and 5 bases from J, the gap between germline ends came to 14 bases. CDR3 length: 15 amino acids. The CDR3 sequence is CASSLMGRVRETQYF. The CDR3, as DNA: TGTGCCAGCAGCTTAATGGGACGGGTCCGGGAGACCCAGTACTTC.